Below, 15 T cell receptor beta chains from the same sample are listed, as sequenced in a study of T cells after yellow fever vaccination (dated by TCRdb to between 2017 and 2020). Receptor amplification or capture employed 5' RACE. Instrument on record: Illumina HiSeq 2500. TCRdb cleaned the public reads at Q25 with fastp, built clones with MiXCR and kept in-frame beta chains. Here each entry gathers all rows of one CDR3 protein and keeps the most common genes and DNA. Across this sample there are around 350,000 distinct CDR3 sequences, with 9.5% to 13% seen only once. Together, the top ten hold roughly a sixth of the sample. The treatment or condition label for this specimen denotes: live attenuated yellow fever vaccine strain. Sequenced here: PBMCs, sampled on the day of the first yellow fever vaccination. The receptors originated from a man aged 18 to 35 who received the YFV17D yellow fever vaccine.

The chain employs TRBV20-1 and TRBJ2-7; D possibly corresponds to TRBD1 (6 bases). The CDR3 extends over 11 amino acids. Germline-derived CDR1 and CDR2 are DFQATT and SNEGSKA (reference sequence). V was pared by 5 bases and J by 5 bases, with 10 bases between. CDR3 nucleotides: TGCAGTGCTTTACAGGGCAACGAGCAGTACGTC. Encoded protein: CSALQGNEQYV.

A few counts support this clonotype. The J gene is TRBJ2-1, the V gene TRBV29-1, with TRBD1 identical over 9 bases. Germline CDR1 SQVTM, CDR2 ANQGSEA. The CDR3 covers 15 residues. V shed 6 bases and J 8 bases; nucleotides not matched to a gene: 14. The CDR3 nucleotides are TGCAGCGTCGATCTGGGACAGGGACGGGTGTATGAGCAGTTCTTC. This translates into CSVDLGQGRVYEQFF.

V is TRBV5-4 and J is TRBJ2-2; 7 nucleotides align to TRBD2. CDR1 is SGHNT and CDR2 is YYREEE in the germline V gene (reference sequence). The CDR3 has 16 residues. Trimming at V came to 0 bases and at J to 1 base, leaving 3 bases not matched to a gene. As DNA, the CDR3 is TGTGCCAGCAGCTTGGGGGACTACGGGAACACCGGGGAGCTGTTTTTT. This encodes CASSLGDYGNTGELFF.

The chain joins TRBV4-3 to TRBJ2-2; D is uncertain. Per germline, CDR1 LGHNA and CDR2 YSLEER. The CDR3 loop spans 13 amino acids. Between the trimmed V and J ends, which lost 3 bases and 1 base, there was a span of 3 bases. CDR3: CASSQKNTGELFF. The CDR3 region has the DNA TGCGCCAGCAGCCAGAAGAACACCGGGGAGCTGTTTTTT.

V and J are TRBV11-2 and TRBJ1-4; a possible D gene is TRBD1 (5 bases). Germline lookup yields CDR1 SGHAT and CDR2 FQNNGV. Trimming took off 5 bases at V and 7 bases at J, with 26 bases between the two ends. The CDR3 has 18 residues. For the CDR3, the DNA is TGTGCCAGCAGCCCACCCGCCCGGACATTGGTTCTGGGTGAAAAACTGTTTTTT. Translation gives CASSPPARTLVLGEKLFF.

This clonotype was detected many times. The chain carries TRBV5-1 and TRBJ1-1; possibly TRBD1 for D (5 bases). Trimming cost V 2 bases and J 6 bases, with 14 bases left between them. This CDR3 has 14 amino acids. Germline V gene data show CDR1 as SGHRS and CDR2 as YFSETQ. The CDR3 DNA follows: TGCGCCAGCAGCTTCCAGGGCCTGCCAGCTGAAGCTTTCTTT. Protein sequence: CASSFQGLPAEAFF. Full variable domain (missing parts from reference TRBV5-1 and TRBJ1-1): KAGVTQTPRYLIKTRGQQVTLSCSPISGHRSVSWYQQTPGQGLQFLFEYFSETQRNKGNFPGRFSGRQFSNSRSEMNVSTLELGDSALYLCASSFQGLPAEAFFGQGTRLTVV.

A few counts support this clonotype. The chain links TRBV4-2 to TRBJ1-1; D not resolved. The CDR3 is 14 amino acids. Deletions cut 0 bases from V and 6 bases from J, with 11 bases between. Per germline, CDR1 LGHNA and CDR2 YNFKEQ. The CDR3 loop reads CASSQDRASAEAFF. The CDR3 nucleotides are TGTGCCAGCAGCCAAGATCGGGCGTCCGCTGAAGCTTTCTTT.

This clonotype was counted between two and nine times. The rearrangement uses TRBV15 and TRBJ1-1, with TRBD1 matching 8 bases. CDR1 and CDR2 from the germline V gene are LNHNV and YYDKDF (reference sequence). V was clipped by 0 bases and J by 10 bases; unmatched bases: 7. This CDR3 contains 14 residues. Here the CDR3 reads CATSRDRTGNRAFF. The CDR3 DNA reads as TGTGCCACCAGCAGAGATAGGACAGGGAATCGAGCTTTCTTT.

This chain links TRBV19 with TRBJ2-7, with TRBD1 as a possible D gene (6 bases). Germline values: CDR1 LNHDA, CDR2 SQIVND (reference sequence). CDR3 size: 12 residues. V dropped 9 bases and J dropped 0 bases, with 9 bases sitting between them. Here the CDR3 reads CASEGDSYEQYF. The CDR3 DNA sequence: TGTGCCAGCGAGGGGGACTCCTACGAGCAGTACTTC.

This clonotype was found a few times. The genes are TRBV4-3 and TRBJ2-7; 7 nucleotides line up with TRBD2. This CDR3 comprises 13 residues. Unmatched junction bases numbered 2, after V lost 3 bases and J lost 3 bases. Germline V gene lookup returns CDR1 LGHNA and CDR2 YSLEER. CDR3: CASSHGGGYEQYF. In DNA form, the CDR3 reads TGCGCCAGCAGCCATGGCGGGGGCTACGAGCAGTACTTC.

This clonotype was observed a few times. The chain's CDR3 is CASSLYPEPLQETQYF. The DNA for the CDR3 is TGCGCCAGCAGCTTGTATCCGGAACCTCTCCAAGAGACCCAGTACTTC. The rearrangement uses TRBV5-1 and TRBJ2-5; D uncertain. V lost 1 base to trimming and J lost 1 base, with 14 bases between them. The CDR3 is made up of 16 amino acids. In germline, CDR1 is SGHRS, CDR2 YFSETQ.

The genes are TRBV6-5 and TRBJ2-5; possible D gene TRBD2, 6 bases. The V gene lost 0 bases and the J gene lost 4 bases, with 15 bases spanning the gap. This CDR3 comprises 16 residues. CDR1 is MNHEY, CDR2 SVGAGI, per germline. This CDR3 is CASSYSRGLGIETQYF. For the CDR3, the DNA is TGTGCCAGCAGTTACTCGAGGGGACTTGGGATAGAGACCCAGTACTTC.

This clonotype was recorded only once. The chain carries TRBV18 and TRBJ1-1, with D perhaps matching TRBD1 (5 bases). The V and J ends lost 7 bases and 1 base respectively, with 13 bases between them. In germline, CDR1 is KGHSH, CDR2 LQKENI. The length of the CDR3 is 14 residues. This CDR3 reads CASLETVWNTEAFF. The CDR3 region has the DNA TGTGCCAGCTTAGAGACAGTCTGGAACACTGAAGCTTTCTTT.

V and J are TRBV11-2 and TRBJ2-3; D perhaps matches TRBD2 (5 bases). CDR1 and CDR2 (germline): SGHAT, FQNNGV. Trimming removed 0 bases at V and 11 bases at J, with 12 bases between. The CDR3 totals 13 residues. The CDR3 nucleotides read TGTGCCAGCAGCTTAGATCAGCGACGGGGGCAGTATTTT. It encodes CASSLDQRRGQYF. The complete variable domain, with remaining parts taken from reference TRBV11-2 and TRBJ2-3, reads EAGVAQSPRYKIIEKRQSVAFWCNPISGHATLYWYQQILGQGPKLLIQFQNNGVVDDSQLPKDRFSAERLKGVDSTLKIQPAKLEDSAVYLCASSLDQRRGQYFGPGTRLTVL.

This rearrangement joins TRBV24-1 to TRBJ1-1; 8 nucleotides align to TRBD1. Germline CDR1 KGHDR, CDR2 SFDVKD. This CDR3 has 14 residues. The junction had 1 base not matched to a gene; V was cut back by 4 bases and J by 1 base. DNA of the CDR3: TGTGCCACCAGTGACGGACAGGGGAACACTGAAGCTTTCTTT. Translated, it gives CATSDGQGNTEAFF.